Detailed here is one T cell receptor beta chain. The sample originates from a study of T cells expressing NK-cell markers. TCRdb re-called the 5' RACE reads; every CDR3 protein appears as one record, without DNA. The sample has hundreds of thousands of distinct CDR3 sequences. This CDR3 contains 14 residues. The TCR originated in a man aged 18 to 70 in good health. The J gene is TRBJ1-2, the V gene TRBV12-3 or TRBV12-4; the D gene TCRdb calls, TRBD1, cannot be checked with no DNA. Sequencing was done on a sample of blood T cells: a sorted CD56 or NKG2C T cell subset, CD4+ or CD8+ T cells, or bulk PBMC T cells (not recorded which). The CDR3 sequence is CASSLGAESSGYTF.